This passage covers 15 T cell receptor beta chains from one sample sequenced in a study of control samples from healthy donors and cancer patients. TCRdb's copy holds only in-frame clones and misses some; the assay was immunoSEQ multiplex PCR. This repertoire shows tens of thousands of clones, about nine tenths found once; its top ten account for around 9.5%. The sequencing input was PBMCs. All receptors come from a woman aged 45-59 years with colorectal cancer.

This clone occurred once. The CDR3: CATSDPLAGTGSYGYTF. The CDR3 coding sequence is TGTGCCACCAGTGATCCTTTAGCCGGGACAGGGTCCTATGGCTACACCTTC. The chain recombines TRBV24-1 with TRBJ1-2; 9 bases line up with TRBD1. Germline V CDR1 and CDR2: KGHDR, SFDVKD. Losses at the gene ends were 3 bases for V and 4 bases for J; bases not matched to a gene: 11. The CDR3 is 17 residues long.

This chain joins TRBV7-2 and TRBJ2-2; 9 nucleotides align to TRBD2. Germline assignment: CDR1 SGHTA and CDR2 FQGNSA. J gave up 0 bases and V 4 bases, and 3 bases lay outside the gene matches. This CDR3 spans 16 amino acids. The DNA of the CDR3 is TGTGCCAGCAGCTGGCGCGGGGGGGCGAACACCGGGGAGCTGTTTTTT. Residues: CASSWRGGANTGELFF.

Sample share makes this clone medium-sized. V is TRBV2 and J is TRBJ2-7; no clear D. The germline CDR1 and CDR2 sequences are SNHLY and FYNNEI. The CDR3 is 10 amino acids. V lost 4 bases and J 10 bases, leaving 8 bases between the germline ends. The CDR3 here is CASSGELQYV. The CDR3 DNA follows: TGTGCCAGCAGTGGGGAACTACAGTACGTC.

This clone came up once. This sequence joins TRBV5-5 and TRBJ2-3; D gene uncertain. Germline CDR1 reads SGHKS; CDR2 reads YYEKEE (reference sequence). V was shortened by 1 base and J by 2 bases, with 8 bases between the two germline ends. The CDR3 runs 14 residues. The CDR3 coding sequence is TGTGCCAGCAGCTTGAGCCCGGACACAGATACGCAGTATTTT. It codes for CASSLSPDTDTQYF.

The chain combines TRBV18 with TRBJ2-1; possibly TRBD1 for D (6 bases). Germline-derived CDR1 and CDR2 are KGHSH and LQKENI. Trimming removed 0 bases from V and 9 bases from J, with 12 bases in between. The CDR3 loop spans 14 amino acids. CDR3 sequence: CASSPPGGAGEQFF. The CDR3, as DNA: TGTGCCAGCTCACCACCAGGGGGTGCGGGTGAGCAGTTCTTC.

The count of this clone is one. This chain uses TRBV6-2 or TRBV6-3 with TRBJ1-3; no clear D. Trimming took 2 bases from V and 2 from J, leaving 10 bases between them. CDR1 is MNHEY and CDR2 is SVGEGT in the germline V gene. The CDR3 covers 15 residues. This chain's CDR3 is CASSYDSTPGNTIYF. The DNA of the CDR3 is TGTGCCAGCAGTTACGATTCCACTCCTGGAAACACCATATATTTT.

V and J are TRBV11-3 and TRBJ1-3, with D possibly TRBD1 on 5 matching bases. Looked up from germline, CDR1 is SGHNT and CDR2 is YENEEA. This CDR3 region has 14 residues. The germline V and J ends were trimmed by 8 bases and 2 bases, with 13 bases remaining between them. DNA for the CDR3: TGTGCCAGCTTACTCGGAGGGGCTGGAAACACCATATATTTT. Its translation: CASLLGGAGNTIYF.

The rearrangement joins TRBV28 to TRBJ1-5; no reliable D call. V lost 7 bases to trimming and J lost 5 bases, with 9 bases between them. CDR3 size: 12 residues. Germline-derived CDR1 and CDR2 are MDHEN and SYDVKM. The CDR3 is CASTEKDQPQHF. As DNA, the CDR3 is TGTGCCAGCACCGAAAAAGATCAGCCCCAGCATTTT.

The chain links TRBV14 to TRBJ1-4; D possibly corresponds to TRBD1 (6 bases). This CDR3 is 16 amino acids long. The germline V gene encodes CDR1 SGHDN and CDR2 FVKESK. V lost 0 bases to trimming and J lost 10 bases, with 18 bases between them. The CDR3 nucleotides are TGTGCCAGCAGCCAAGATGGGGGCGAGGGAGTCGGAAAACTGTTTTTT. Amino acid sequence: CASSQDGGEGVGKLFF.

In its sample, this clone was seen once. This rearrangement joins TRBV5-1 to TRBJ1-1, with TRBD1 matching 9 bases. Germline V gene lookup returns CDR1 SGHRS and CDR2 YFSETQ. CDR3 length equals 15 residues. J was trimmed by 1 base and V by 0 bases; bases with no gene match: 1. DNA of the CDR3: TGCGCCAGCAGCTTGGAGGGACAGGGGAACACTGAAGCTTTCTTT. This sequence encodes CASSLEGQGNTEAFF.

This clone was counted once. Other nucleotide sequences in the sample specify the same CDR3. The chain carries TRBV6-5 and TRBJ1-1; D is undetermined. This CDR3 comprises 13 residues. Trimming removed 2 bases from V and 2 bases from J, with 6 bases in between. CDR1 is MNHEY, CDR2 SVGAGI, per germline. The CDR3 bases are TGTGCCAGCAGTTACGACGGAAACACTGAAGCTTTCTTT. This sequence encodes CASSYDGNTEAFF.

This chain uses TRBV10-3 with TRBJ2-3; 9 bases fit TRBD1. The ends lost 6 bases at V and 1 base at J; junction bases unmatched: 5. The CDR3 contains 15 residues. CDR1 ENHRY and CDR2 SYGVKD come from the germline V gene. In nucleotides, the CDR3 is TGTGCCATCAGACCACAGGGGGCGGGCACAGATACGCAGTATTTT. The encoded protein is CAIRPQGAGTDTQYF.

The chain couples TRBV7-9 to TRBJ2-7; D is undetermined. V lost 4 bases and J 0 bases, leaving 10 bases between the germline ends. Germline V gives CDR1 SEHNR, CDR2 FQNEAQ (reference sequence). This CDR3 is 14 amino acids long. This CDR3 is CASSSDGSSYEQYV. As DNA, the CDR3 is TGTGCCAGCAGCTCTGACGGAAGCTCCTACGAGCAGTACGTC.

This clone was seen a single time. V and J are TRBV18 and TRBJ1-4; the D gene is possibly TRBD1 (5 bases). Deletions cut 4 bases from V and 2 bases from J, with 14 bases between. CDR1 and CDR2 from the germline V gene are KGHSH and LQKENI. This CDR3 region has 16 residues. The CDR3 loop is CASSLTAGSTNEKLFF. CDR3 nucleotides: TGTGCCAGCTCACTAACCGCAGGGTCGACTAATGAAAAACTGTTTTTT.

The chain is built from TRBV30 and TRBJ2-5; D is possibly TRBD2 (6 bases). Trimming pared 5 bases from V and 5 bases from J, leaving 15 bases between. The CDR3 runs 13 residues. The germline V gene encodes CDR1 GTSNPN and CDR2 SVGIG (reference sequence). Here the CDR3 DNA reads TGTGCCTGGGCTCCCGGAGGGCTGGAGACCCAGTACTTC. This encodes CAWAPGGLETQYF.